What follows are 21 T cell receptor beta chains derived from one specimen sequenced in a study of blood T cell repertoires in COVID-19. Sequencing was performed with immunoSEQ multiplex PCR; in TCRdb, only in-frame clones are kept and a portion is missing. The profile shows about 220,000 clones, around four fifths of them singletons. What was sequenced was peripheral blood. The receptors stem from a man aged 25-45 years with active or convalescent COVID-19.

This rearrangement joins TRBV4-2 to TRBJ2-6; D remains ambiguous. The CDR3 runs 15 residues. Trimming left V 1 base short and J 2 bases short, with 6 bases between. Per the germline V gene, CDR1 is LGHNA and CDR2 is YNFKEQ. The CDR3 loop reads CASSQASAGANVLTF. The CDR3 DNA reads TGTGCCAGCAGCCAAGCCTCGGCTGGGGCCAACGTCCTGACTTTC.

The V call is TRBV11-2, the J call TRBJ2-3, with D unclear. CDR1 and CDR2 from the germline V gene are SGHAT and FQNNGV. The CDR3 consists of 12 residues. V gave up 5 bases and J gave up 0 bases, with 3 bases separating them. The CDR3 DNA reads as TGTGCCAGCAGCCCTAGCACAGATACGCAGTATTTT. This gives the protein CASSPSTDTQYF. Full variable domain (outside the CDR3, taken from reference TRBV11-2 and TRBJ2-3): EAGVAQSPRYKIIEKRQSVAFWCNPISGHATLYWYQQILGQGPKLLIQFQNNGVVDDSQLPKDRFSAERLKGVDSTLKIQPAKLEDSAVYLCASSPSTDTQYFGPGTRLTVL.

CDR3 nucleotide sequence: TGCGCCAGCTTAGGTACAGGGGTCACCGGGGAGCTGTTTTTT. Protein product: CASLGTGVTGELFF. The V and J genes are TRBV5-1 and TRBJ2-2, with 7 nucleotides matching TRBD1. This CDR3 has 14 amino acids. Germline V gives CDR1 SGHRS, CDR2 YFSETQ. With V trimmed by 7 bases and J by 4 bases, 7 bases remained unmatched. Combining the CDR3 with reference TRBV5-1 and TRBJ2-2 gives the whole variable domain KAGVTQTPRYLIKTRGQQVTLSCSPISGHRSVSWYQQTPGQGLQFLFEYFSETQRNKGNFPGRFSGRQFSNSRSEMNVSTLELGDSALYLCASLGTGVTGELFFGEGSRLTVL.

This chain links TRBV6-2 or TRBV6-3 with TRBJ1-1; D is undetermined. The CDR3 contains 14 residues. Germline V gene lookup returns CDR1 MNHEY and CDR2 SVGEGT. The V gene lost 6 bases and the J gene lost 0 bases, with 11 bases spanning the gap. This chain's CDR3 is CASSPILMNTEAFF. The CDR3 coding sequence is TGTGCCAGCAGCCCGATACTGATGAACACTGAAGCTTTCTTT.

The gene calls are TRBV6-5 and TRBJ1-1, with D hard to call. This CDR3 contains 11 residues. The V gene lost 7 bases and the J gene lost 4 bases, with 7 bases spanning the gap. CDR1 is MNHEY, CDR2 SVGAGI, per germline. CDR3 loop: CASTGSTEAFF. The DNA for the CDR3 is TGTGCCAGCACGGGATCCACTGAAGCTTTCTTT.

The chain has TRBV3-1 (or the pseudogene TRBV3-2) and TRBJ2-5; D is possibly TRBD1 (6 bases). The CDR3 covers 15 residues. In germline, CDR1 is LGHDT, CDR2 YNNKEL (reference sequence). Trimming shortened V by 1 base and J by 0 bases, and 9 bases separated the two germline ends. The chain's CDR3 is CASSQVQGYQETQYF. The CDR3 region has the DNA TGTGCCAGCAGCCAAGTCCAGGGGTACCAAGAGACCCAGTACTTC.

This chain uses TRBV6-5 with TRBJ2-7, with 10 bases aligning to TRBD2. The length of the CDR3 is 14 residues. CDR1 and CDR2 (germline): MNHEY, SVGAGI. Germline trimming cut 6 bases from V and 6 bases from J; bases unmatched to any gene: 8. The DNA of the CDR3 is TGTGCCAGCAGGATAGCGGGAGGAAGGGGCGAGCAGTACTTC. Encoded protein: CASRIAGGRGEQYF.

The count of this clone is one. The chain is built from TRBV28 and TRBJ2-7; the match to TRBD2 covers 11 bases. CDR1 is MDHEN and CDR2 is SYDVKM in the germline V gene. This CDR3 has 15 amino acids. Trimming at V came to 1 base and at J to 6 bases, leaving 5 bases not matched to a gene. CDR3 residues: CASSLSWLAGGEQYF. As DNA, the CDR3 is TGTGCCAGCAGTTTATCTTGGCTAGCGGGAGGCGAGCAGTACTTC. Variable domain in full (rest from reference TRBV28 and TRBJ2-7): DVKVTQSSRYLVKRTGEKVFLECVQDMDHENMFWYRQDPGLGLRLIYFSYDVKMKEKGDIPEGYSVSREKKERFSLILESASTNQTSMYLCASSLSWLAGGEQYFGPGTRLTVT.

This rearrangement joins TRBV5-1 to TRBJ1-6, with D hard to call. Trimming took 4 bases from V and 7 from J, leaving 12 bases between them. The length of the CDR3 is 14 residues. Germline CDR1 reads SGHRS; CDR2 reads YFSETQ. Written as DNA, the CDR3 is TGCGCCAGCAGCCGGGAAGGCAACAATTCACCCCTCCACTTT. Protein sequence: CASSREGNNSPLHF.

This clone is a singleton in its sample. This chain connects TRBV19 to TRBJ1-4; no firm D call. CDR1 is LNHDA and CDR2 is SQIVND in the germline V gene (reference sequence). The CDR3 has 15 amino acids. V lost 4 bases and J lost 3, with 12 bases in between. CDR3 protein: CASSTRGVPNEKLFF. CDR3 DNA sequence: TGTGCCAGTAGTACTCGGGGAGTACCTAATGAAAAACTGTTTTTT.

This chain joins TRBV11-3 and TRBJ2-3; no clear D gene. Germline CDR1 SGHNT, CDR2 YENEEA. This CDR3 is 17 amino acids long. Deletions cut 1 base from V and 2 bases from J, with 16 bases between. The DNA for the CDR3 is TGTGCCAGCAGCTTAGGTCGGGTCTCGGCTGTCACAGATACGCAGTATTTT. Protein sequence: CASSLGRVSAVTDTQYF.

This rearrangement joins TRBV12-3 or TRBV12-4 to TRBJ1-1; D gene ambiguous. Trimming pared 10 bases from V and 3 bases from J, leaving 15 bases between. The CDR3 extends over 13 amino acids. Here the CDR3 DNA reads TGTGCCACCATAAAGCGGAGTCACACTGAAGCTTTCTTT. Protein product: CATIKRSHTEAFF.

The rearrangement links TRBV7-9 to TRBJ2-7; the match to TRBD2 covers 7 bases. This CDR3 spans 13 amino acids. V was pared by 5 bases and J by 2 bases, with 3 bases of the junction left unmatched. Germline V lookup: CDR1 SEHNR, CDR2 FQNEAQ (reference sequence). The CDR3: CASSRDYTYEQYF. The DNA for the CDR3 is TGTGCCAGCAGCCGGGACTATACCTACGAGCAGTACTTC. The whole variable domain, remainder taken from reference TRBV7-9 and TRBJ2-7, is DTGVSQNPRHKITKRGQNVTFRCDPISEHNRLYWYRQTLGQGPEFLTYFQNEAQLEKSRLLSDRFSAERPKGSFSTLEIQRTEQGDSAMYLCASSRDYTYEQYFGPGTRLTVT.

This clone was counted a few times. The chain uses TRBV29-1 and TRBJ1-1, with a tentative D call TRBD1 (5 bases). The germline V gene has CDR1 SQVTM and CDR2 ANQGSEA. The length of the CDR3 is 12 residues. The V and J ends lost 3 bases and 7 bases respectively, with 12 bases between them. The CDR3 sequence is CSVDRQGSEAFF. For the CDR3, the DNA is TGCAGCGTTGATAGGCAGGGTAGTGAAGCTTTCTTT. Using reference TRBV29-1 and TRBJ1-1 for the parts outside the CDR3, the full variable domain is SAVISQKPSRDICQRGTSLTIQCQVDSQVTMMFWYRQQPGQSLTLIATANQGSEATYESGFVIDKFPISRPNLTFSTLTVSNMSPEDSSIYLCSVDRQGSEAFFGQGTRLTVV.

The V call is TRBV28, the J call TRBJ2-7; 7 bases are a match to TRBD2. This CDR3 has 12 amino acids. Trimming took 8 bases from V and 4 from J; bases not matched to a gene: 5. CDR1 and CDR2 from the germline V gene are MDHEN and SYDVKM. Here the CDR3 DNA reads TGTGCCAGCGAGGCGGGAGCTTACGAGCAGTACTTC. It yields the protein CASEAGAYEQYF.

The chain uses TRBV5-5 and TRBJ2-7; 7 nucleotides align to TRBD1. Unmatched junction bases numbered 15, after V lost 3 bases and J lost 6 bases. Germline values: CDR1 SGHKS, CDR2 YYEKEE (reference sequence). CDR3 length equals 16 residues. This CDR3 is CASSWAVGTATSEQYF. The CDR3 coding sequence is TGTGCCAGCAGCTGGGCGGTCGGGACAGCGACCTCCGAGCAGTACTTC.

This clone was seen a handful of times. This chain joins TRBV30 and TRBJ1-6; weak D call: TRBD1 (5 bases). The CDR3 has 18 amino acids. V dropped 1 base and J dropped 0 bases, with 16 bases sitting between them. Germline CDR1 reads GTSNPN; CDR2 reads SVGIG (reference sequence). CDR3 nucleotide sequence: TGTGCCTGGAGTGCCGGACACTCGAAGAGCTCCTATAATTCACCCCTCCACTTT. It encodes CAWSAGHSKSSYNSPLHF.

J is TRBJ2-3 and V is TRBV5-4; no reliable D call. V shed 5 bases and J shed 1 base, with 5 bases lying between them. This CDR3 region has 12 residues. Germline V gene lookup returns CDR1 SGHNT and CDR2 YYREEE (reference sequence). The CDR3 DNA follows: TGTGCCAGCAGTATAGGCACAGATACGCAGTATTTT. It specifies CASSIGTDTQYF.

The chain joins TRBV7-2 to TRBJ2-1; 7 nucleotides align to TRBD2. Per germline, CDR1 SGHTA and CDR2 FQGNSA. This CDR3 has 14 residues. V shed 1 base, J shed 7 bases, and the junction held 4 bases outside the gene matches. The DNA for the CDR3 is TGTGCCAGCAGCTTAGGGGGGAGGGGTAATGAGCAGTTCTTC. The encoded protein is CASSLGGRGNEQFF.

V usage is TRBV11-2 and J usage is TRBJ2-7; 12 nucleotides match TRBD2. Looked up from germline, CDR1 is SGHAT and CDR2 is FQNNGV. Germline trimming cut 5 bases from V and 4 bases from J; bases unmatched to any gene: 9. The CDR3 is 16 amino acids. CDR3 sequence (DNA): TGTGCCAGCAGCCCCTCCGGTCTAGCGGGGGGGTACGAGCAGTACTTC. It translates to CASSPSGLAGGYEQYF.

The genes are TRBV6-6 and TRBJ2-7; the match to TRBD1 covers 7 bases. The CDR3 is 19 residues long. Germline CDR1 reads MNHNY; CDR2 reads SVGAGI (reference sequence). V gave up 5 bases and J gave up 0 bases; unmatched junction bases: 19. CDR3 protein: CASSRGTASSPSSSYEQYF. The CDR3 bases are TGTGCCAGCAGTCGTGGGACAGCTTCATCCCCTTCGAGCTCCTACGAGCAGTACTTC.